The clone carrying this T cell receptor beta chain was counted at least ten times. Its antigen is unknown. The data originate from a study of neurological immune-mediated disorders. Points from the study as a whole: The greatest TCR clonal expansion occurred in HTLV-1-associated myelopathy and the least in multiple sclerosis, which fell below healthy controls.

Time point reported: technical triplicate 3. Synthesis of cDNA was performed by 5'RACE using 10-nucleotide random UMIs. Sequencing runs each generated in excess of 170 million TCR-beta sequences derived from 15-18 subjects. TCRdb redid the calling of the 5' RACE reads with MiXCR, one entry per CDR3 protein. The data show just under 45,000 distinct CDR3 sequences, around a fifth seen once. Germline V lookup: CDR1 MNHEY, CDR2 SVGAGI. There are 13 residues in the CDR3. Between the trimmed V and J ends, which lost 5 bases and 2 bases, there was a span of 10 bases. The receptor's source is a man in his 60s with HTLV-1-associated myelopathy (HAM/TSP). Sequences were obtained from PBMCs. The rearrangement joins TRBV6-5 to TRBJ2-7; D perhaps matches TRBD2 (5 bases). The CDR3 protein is CASSVDGTYEQYF. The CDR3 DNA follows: TGTGCCAGCAGTGTCGACGGGACCTACGAGCAGTACTTC.